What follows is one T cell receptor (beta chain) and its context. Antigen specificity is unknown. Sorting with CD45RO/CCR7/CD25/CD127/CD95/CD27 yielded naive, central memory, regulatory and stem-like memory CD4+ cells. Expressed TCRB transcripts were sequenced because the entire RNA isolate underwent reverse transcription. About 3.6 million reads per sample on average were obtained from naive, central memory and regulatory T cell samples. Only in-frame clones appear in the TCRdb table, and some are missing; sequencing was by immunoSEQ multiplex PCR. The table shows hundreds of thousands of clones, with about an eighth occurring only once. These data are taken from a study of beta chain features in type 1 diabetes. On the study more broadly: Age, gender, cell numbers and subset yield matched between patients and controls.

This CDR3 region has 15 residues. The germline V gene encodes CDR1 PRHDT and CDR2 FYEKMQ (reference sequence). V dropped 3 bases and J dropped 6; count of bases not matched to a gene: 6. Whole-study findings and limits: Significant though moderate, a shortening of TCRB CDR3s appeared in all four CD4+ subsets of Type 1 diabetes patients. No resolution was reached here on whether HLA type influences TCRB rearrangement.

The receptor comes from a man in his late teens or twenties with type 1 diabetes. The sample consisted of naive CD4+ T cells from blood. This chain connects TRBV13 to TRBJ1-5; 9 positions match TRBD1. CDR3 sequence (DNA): TGTGCCAGCAGCTTCGGGACAGGGATGAGTCAGCCCCAGCATTTT. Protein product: CASSFGTGMSQPQHF.